The 4 T cell receptor beta chains given below trace back to one sample, sequenced in a study of T cell repertoires in cytomegalovirus infection. Using its own MiXCR run on the reads, TCRdb lists one record per CDR3 protein. This table has some 600,000 distinct CDR3 sequences, more than 20% appearing once. Input material: CD8+ T cells from PBMCs. These receptors came from a human donor in good health (CMV status not recorded). Some clones in this sample may be carry-over from other donors' samples.

The table lists this clonotype with a few counts. The germline gene is not matched at one end of the junction; a read error may be the cause. The V call is TRBV5-3, the J call TRBJ2-3; perhaps TRBD2 as D (5 bases). TRBV5-3 is flagged as an ORF with uncertain function. CDR3 length: 18 residues. CDR3 in DNA: TGTGCCAGCAGCTCCCATCGGGATCGGGTTTGGGGCACAGATACGCAGTATTTT. Translation gives CASSSHRDRVWGTDTQYF.

The chain joins TRBV15 to TRBJ2-3; 9 positions match TRBD1. Germline V gene lookup returns CDR1 LNHNV and CDR2 YYDKDF (reference sequence). V shed 5 bases, J shed 9 bases, and the junction held 3 bases outside the gene matches. This CDR3 is built from 12 residues. CDR3: CATSGQGRTQYF. CDR3 in DNA: TGTGCCACCAGCGGACAGGGGCGGACGCAGTATTTT. Drawing the rest from reference TRBV15 and TRBJ2-3, the complete variable domain is DAMVIQNPRYQVTQFGKPVTLSCSQTLNHNVMYWYQQKSSQAPKLLFHYYDKDFNNEADTPDNFQSRRPNTSFCFLDIRSPGLGDTAMYLCATSGQGRTQYFGPGTRLTVL.

This clonotype was counted a few times. The chain's CDR3 is CASSYSADHGDQPQHF. The CDR3 DNA reads as TGTGCCAGCAGTTACTCGGCCGACCATGGGGATCAGCCCCAGCATTTT. The chain has TRBV6-2 or TRBV6-3 and TRBJ1-5, with D unclear. Trimming took 0 bases from V and 5 from J, leaving 14 bases between them. Germline V gene sequence: CDR1 MNHEY, CDR2 SVGEGT. The CDR3 spans 16 residues.

This clonotype was counted between two and nine times. The chain employs TRBV5-4 and TRBJ2-1; 8 bases fit TRBD1. The germline V gene has CDR1 SGHNT and CDR2 YYREEE (reference sequence). The V gene end was trimmed by 4 bases and the J gene end by 5 bases; junction bases not matched to a gene: 8. The CDR3 covers 15 residues. CDR3 coding DNA: TGTGCCAGCAGCGGCCGGGACAGGAACAACAATGAGCAGTTCTTC. This encodes CASSGRDRNNNEQFF.